These T cell receptor beta chains were read from a single sample in a study of cytomegalovirus exposure and HLA in healthy donors. The repertoire was sequenced with immunoSEQ multiplex PCR; TCRdb's copy has only in-frame clones and lacks some. The repertoire holds 100,000 to 150,000 clones, with approximately 83% as singletons. Sequencing used PBMCs. These receptors originate from a woman aged 40 to 50 in good health and CMV-seropositive. Each CDR3 is given with its conserved first and last residue. A D gene is named only where the DNA matches it firmly. Expanded clones get a size class; other rows say once, few or many, or leave the size out.

TRBV6-5	few	TRBD2	TRBJ2-7	TGTGCCAGCAGCCGGACTAGCGGGAGTTACGAGCAGTACTTC	CASSRTSGSYEQYF
TRBV5-1	.	TRBD1	TRBJ1-5	TGCGCCAGCAGCTTGGAGGGGGCGGGAAATCAGCCCCAGCATTTT	CASSLEGAGNQPQHF
TRBV6-1	.	.	TRBJ1-2	TGTGCCAGCAGTGAAGGCGTGCCCTATGGCTACACCTTC	CASSEGVPYGYTF
TRBV28	.	.	TRBJ2-3	TGTGCCAGCAGTTTATCCCCAGACAGAACAGATACGCAGTATTTT	CASSLSPDRTDTQYF
TRBV27	.	TRBD2	TRBJ2-1	TGTGCCAGCAGTTTACTGAGCGGGGAGTACAATGAGCAGTTCTTC	CASSLLSGEYNEQFF
TRBV29-1	.	.	TRBJ2-1	TGCAGCGGATTAGCGTGGGAGCAGTTCTTC	CSGLAWEQFF
TRBV11-2	.	.	TRBJ1-1	TGTGCCAGCAGCCAAGAGAGGACTGAAGCTTTCTTT	CASSQERTEAFF
TRBV5-6	.	.	TRBJ1-1	TGTGCCAGCAGCTTGGTGAAGGTCGGGGGAAACACTGAAGCTTTCTTT	CASSLVKVGGNTEAFF
TRBV15	.	TRBD2	TRBJ2-7	TGTGCCACCAGCCTAGCGGGAGCCTACGAGCAGTACTTC	CATSLAGAYEQYF
TRBV5-5	.	.	TRBJ2-5	TGTGCCAGCAGCTTGAATCCTGAGACCCAGTACTTC	CASSLNPETQYF
TRBV11-2	.	TRBD1	TRBJ1-2	TGTGCCAGCAGCCCGACAGGGGGCGATGGCTACACCTTC	CASSPTGGDGYTF
TRBV5-5	.	TRBD1	TRBJ1-1	TGTGCCAGCAGCGAGGACAGGAACACTGAGGCTTTCTTT	CASSEDRNTEAFF
TRBV19	.	TRBD2	TRBJ2-1	TGTGCCAGTAGTATGGGGGGGATTTATGAGCAGTTCTTC	CASSMGGIYEQFF
TRBV30	once	.	TRBJ1-6	TGTGCCTGGGGAGCCGGGTTTAATTCACCCCTCCACTTT	CAWGAGFNSPLHF
TRBV7-2	.	.	TRBJ1-5	TGTGCCAGCAGCTTACGACAGGATCAGCCCCAGCATTTT	CASSLRQDQPQHF
TRBV11-2	.	TRBD2	TRBJ2-7	TGTGCCAGCAGCCGAGAGCGGGGCGGGACCCACGAGCAGTACTTC	CASSRERGGTHEQYF
TRBV7-2	once	TRBD2	TRBJ2-5	TGTGCCAGCAGGTCTAGCGGGAGTATGGAGACCCAGTACTTC	CASRSSGSMETQYF
TRBV6-1	.	.	TRBJ2-1	TGTGCCAGCAGTGCAGAGCGGAAATACAATGAGCAGTTCTTC	CASSAERKYNEQFF
TRBV5-1	once	.	TRBJ1-1	TGCGCCAGCAGCCCCCCGGGAAGAGGCGCTGAAGCTTTCTTT	CASSPPGRGAEAFF
TRBV11-2	.	.	TRBJ2-5	TGTGCCAGCACGGTCGAGGGAGGAACAGAGACCCAGTACTTC	CASTVEGGTETQYF
TRBV6-1	few	TRBD2	TRBJ2-7	TGTGCCAGCAGTGAGGGGACTAGCAGGTACGAGCAGTACTTC	CASSEGTSRYEQYF
TRBV19	.	TRBD1	TRBJ1-1	TGTGCCAGTAGTCCAAGACAGGGCCGGGTCACTGAAGCTTTCTTT	CASSPRQGRVTEAFF
TRBV11-2	few	.	TRBJ1-2	TGTGCCAGCAGCTTAGAAGGCAGGGAGGGTAGCTATGGCTACACCTTC	CASSLEGREGSYGYTF
TRBV30	.	TRBD1	TRBJ1-1	TGTGCCTGGAGTGTAAGTACAGGGGTTTGGACTGAAGCTTTCTTT	CAWSVSTGVWTEAFF
TRBV4-2	.	TRBD2	TRBJ2-7	TGTGCCAGCAGCCAAACTGGACTAGCGGGAGGATCCTCTAAAGAGCAGTACTTC	CASSQTGLAGGSSKEQYF
TRBV5-1	once	TRBD1	TRBJ2-3	TGCGCCAGCGGTGGGACAGGGTTCACAGATACGCAGTATTTT	CASGGTGFTDTQYF
TRBV4-2	.	TRBD2	TRBJ2-1	TGTGCCAGCAGCCAATGGGGAATAGCGGGGACCAATGAGCAGTTCTTC	CASSQWGIAGTNEQFF
TRBV7-8	few	.	TRBJ2-1	TGTGCCAGCAGCCCCCAACCCCCCCAGGGACAGTTCTTC	CASSPQPPQGQFF
TRBV29-1	.	.	TRBJ2-7	TGCAGCGTTGAAGAAGCTGCCTACGAGCAGTACTTC	CSVEEAAYEQYF
TRBV5-1	.	.	TRBJ1-6	TGCGCCAGCAGCTTGGAAAAAATAAATTCACCCCTCCACTTT	CASSLEKINSPLHF
TRBV28	.	.	TRBJ2-7	TGTGCCAGCACCTTAGGAGCAGTCGCTTCCGAGCAGTACTTC	CASTLGAVASEQYF
TRBV28	.	TRBD1	TRBJ1-5	TGTGCCAGCAGACCCACAGGGGTTGGTTTTTCTAGCAATCAGCCCCAGCATTTT	CASRPTGVGFSSNQPQHF
TRBV7-2	.	.	TRBJ1-2	TGTGCCAGCAGCTTATTGACAGCCTATGGCTACACCTTC	CASSLLTAYGYTF
TRBV5-3	.	.	TRBJ1-1	TGTGCCAGAAGTTATCAAACCTCAGGGAGGGTCCGGCCTTTCTTT	CARSYQTSGRVRPFF
TRBV5-5	.	TRBD2	TRBJ2-7	TGTGCCAGCAGCTCGGGACTAGCGCCCGACGAGCAGTACTTC	CASSSGLAPDEQYF
TRBV19	.	TRBD1	TRBJ2-7	TGTGCCAGTAGCCCGGGACAGGGGGCCTACGAGCAGTACTTC	CASSPGQGAYEQYF
TRBV5-1	.	.	TRBJ1-4	TGCGCCAGCAGCCGAGGGACCGGCGGGGATGAAAAACTGTTTTTT	CASSRGTGGDEKLFF
TRBV6-4	.	TRBD1	TRBJ1-2	TGTGCCAGCAGCAACTCGGGACAGGGAAGCTATGGCTACACCTTC	CASSNSGQGSYGYTF
TRBV4-3	few	.	TRBJ1-2	TGCGCCAGCAGCCAAGATCGGCGGTCTTGGGAGTACACCTTC	CASSQDRRSWEYTF
TRBV5-6	.	TRBD1	TRBJ1-2	TGTGCCAGCAGCTTGGCGGGACAGGGGGTTAGTGGCTACACCTTC	CASSLAGQGVSGYTF
TRBV6-1	.	TRBD2	TRBJ2-7	TGTGCCAGCAGTGAAGAAATGGGGGAGGGGTACGAGCGGTACTTC	CASSEEMGEGYERYF
TRBV6-5	.	.	TRBJ2-2	TGTGCCAGCAGTTACTCAGGACTGACGAACACCGGGGAGCTGTTTTTT	CASSYSGLTNTGELFF